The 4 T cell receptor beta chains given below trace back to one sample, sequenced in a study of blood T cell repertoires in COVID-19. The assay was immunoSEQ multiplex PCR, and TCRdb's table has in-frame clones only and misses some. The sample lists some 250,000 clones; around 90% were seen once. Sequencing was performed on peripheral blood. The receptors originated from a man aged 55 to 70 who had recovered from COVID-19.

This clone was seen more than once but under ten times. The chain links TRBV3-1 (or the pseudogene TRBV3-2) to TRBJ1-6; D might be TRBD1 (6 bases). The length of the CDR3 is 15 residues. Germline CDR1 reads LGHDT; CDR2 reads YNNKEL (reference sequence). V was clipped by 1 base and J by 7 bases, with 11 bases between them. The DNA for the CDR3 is TGTGCCAGCAGCCAAGGAGTGCAGGGGAATTCACCCCTCCACTTT. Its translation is CASSQGVQGNSPLHF.

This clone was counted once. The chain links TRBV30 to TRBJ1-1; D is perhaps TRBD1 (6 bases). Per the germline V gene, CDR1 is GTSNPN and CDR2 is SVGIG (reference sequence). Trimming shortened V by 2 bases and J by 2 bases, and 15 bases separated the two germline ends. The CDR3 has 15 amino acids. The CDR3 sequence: CAWSRSSDSNTEAFF. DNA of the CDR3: TGTGCCTGGAGTAGATCCTCGGACAGTAACACTGAAGCTTTCTTT.

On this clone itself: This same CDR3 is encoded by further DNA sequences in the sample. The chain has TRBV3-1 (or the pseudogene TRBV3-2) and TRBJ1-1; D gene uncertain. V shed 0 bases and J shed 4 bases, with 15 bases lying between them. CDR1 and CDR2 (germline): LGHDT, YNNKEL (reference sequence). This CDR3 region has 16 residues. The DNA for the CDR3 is TGTGCCAGCAGCCAAGATCGCGGAGTCGGTGGCACTGAAGCTTTCTTT. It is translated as CASSQDRGVGGTEAFF.

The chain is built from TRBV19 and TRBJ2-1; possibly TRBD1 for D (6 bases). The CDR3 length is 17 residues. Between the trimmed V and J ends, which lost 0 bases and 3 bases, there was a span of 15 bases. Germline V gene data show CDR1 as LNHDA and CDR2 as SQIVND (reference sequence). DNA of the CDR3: TGTGCCAGTAGTATAGATTCGGCAGGGGTGGGCTACAATGAGCAGTTCTTC. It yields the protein CASSIDSAGVGYNEQFF.